This is a list of T cell receptor beta chains from one sample in a study of blood T cell repertoires in COVID-19. The protocol was immunoSEQ multiplex PCR, while the TCRdb copy is restricted to in-frame clones and leaves out a portion. Seen here are around 210,000 clones, around three quarters observed once, and the top ten hold 5.5%. Material: peripheral blood. The source of these receptors is a woman in her seventies with acute or convalescent COVID-19. Both conserved end residues are trimmed from each CDR3. The listing skips clone size in some rows; elsewhere it reads once, few, many or a size class.

cdr3_length clone_size j_call v_call cdr3_aa
12 NA TRBJ1-1 TRBV7-8 ASSDVGGGYEAF
14 NA TRBJ1-6 TRBV10-3 AISESGQGFGSPLH
14 NA TRBJ2-1 TRBV28 ASSSTSGSRSNEQF
14 NA TRBJ2-7 TRBV9 ASSWGGRDLIYEQY
13 NA TRBJ1-1 TRBV30 AWKIRGSQNTEAF
12 NA TRBJ1-1 TRBV2 ASSEMGGYTEAF
14 NA TRBJ2-1 TRBV2 ASSRTGTGVINEQF
12 NA TRBJ2-7 TRBV28 ASGLAGELYEQY
16 NA TRBJ2-1 TRBV7-9 ASSLEGVSGRAYNEQF
13 NA TRBJ1-5 TRBV28 ASRPTTGLYQPQH
15 few TRBJ2-1 TRBV5-1 ASSLLAAGDSYNEQF
12 NA TRBJ2-3 TRBV28 ASSFLLSTDTQY
12 NA TRBJ2-7 TRBV5-6 ASSQGQSTYEQY
13 NA TRBJ1-5 TRBV21-1 ASSPRTVTNQPQH
11 NA TRBJ1-4 TRBV3-1/TRBV3-2 ASSQDSREKLF
12 NA TRBJ2-7 TRBV5-1 ASSLGLETYEQY
11 NA TRBJ1-2 TRBV6-4 ASKGQGLNGYT
10 few TRBJ2-2 TRBV30 AWSAGAGELF
14 NA TRBJ2-3 TRBV7-8 ASSSGLAGITDTQY
12 few TRBJ2-3 TRBV19 ASSTAHRTDTQY
11 NA TRBJ2-3 TRBV7-2 ASSLGGGKTQY
13 NA TRBJ1-4 TRBV10-3 AISERGSGHEKLF
13 NA TRBJ2-7 TRBV2 ASSLGRKGAYEQY
12 few TRBJ2-2 TRBV28 ASTSASNTGELF
11 NA TRBJ2-2 TRBV19 ATSTGYTGELF
14 NA TRBJ1-4 TRBV28 ASSPWDPRRGEKLF
12 once TRBJ2-2 TRBV18 ASSLTTGTGELF
14 few TRBJ2-3 TRBV5-1 ASSFPDWGEADTQY
13 NA TRBJ1-1 TRBV5-4 ASSPWTGMNTEAF
13 once TRBJ2-2 TRBV28 ASSLGGSNTGELF
14 NA TRBJ2-7 TRBV27 ASSLGLAGGGYEQY
13 NA TRBJ2-5 TRBV10-3 AISEGFGGIETQY
14 NA TRBJ1-3 TRBV19 ASSPIEGASGNTIY
11 NA TRBJ1-5 TRBV10-3 AIRGQEGQPQH
11 NA TRBJ1-1 TRBV3-1/TRBV3-2 ASSLRVNTEAF
11 NA TRBJ1-5 TRBV20-1 SASEQFNQPQH
10 many TRBJ2-7 TRBV3-1/TRBV3-2 ASSQGGYEQY
14 once TRBJ2-1 TRBV24-1 ATSDSGDPGVDEQF
13 NA TRBJ1-2 TRBV27 ASSPWTGRVMGYT
12 NA TRBJ2-7 TRBV5-1 ASSLAGRPYEQY
9 NA TRBJ2-7 TRBV7-8 ASSSSSLWR
12 NA TRBJ1-5 TRBV5-1 ASRLDVADQPQH
10 NA TRBJ1-6 TRBV7-9 VSSSEYSPLH
12 NA TRBJ2-1 TRBV27 ASSDSGSLDEQF
13 NA TRBJ2-2 TRBV28 ASSLGGARTGELF
14 NA TRBJ2-3 TRBV28 ASMFREAGGTDTQY
12 NA TRBJ1-5 TRBV28 ASGSTNSNQPQH
12 NA TRBJ2-3 TRBV19 ASSIGRTTDTQY
13 NA TRBJ1-1 TRBV5-1 ASSLGGGQGTEAF
10 NA TRBJ2-5 TRBV3-1/TRBV3-2 ASLQVGETQY
13 NA TRBJ2-3 TRBV5-1 ASSPGLAGADTQY
11 few TRBJ1-1 TRBV29-1 SVLGQTNTEAF
14 NA TRBJ2-7 TRBV27 ASRPLAGGLSYEQY
13 NA TRBJ1-5 TRBV28 ASSQTGQGVRPQH